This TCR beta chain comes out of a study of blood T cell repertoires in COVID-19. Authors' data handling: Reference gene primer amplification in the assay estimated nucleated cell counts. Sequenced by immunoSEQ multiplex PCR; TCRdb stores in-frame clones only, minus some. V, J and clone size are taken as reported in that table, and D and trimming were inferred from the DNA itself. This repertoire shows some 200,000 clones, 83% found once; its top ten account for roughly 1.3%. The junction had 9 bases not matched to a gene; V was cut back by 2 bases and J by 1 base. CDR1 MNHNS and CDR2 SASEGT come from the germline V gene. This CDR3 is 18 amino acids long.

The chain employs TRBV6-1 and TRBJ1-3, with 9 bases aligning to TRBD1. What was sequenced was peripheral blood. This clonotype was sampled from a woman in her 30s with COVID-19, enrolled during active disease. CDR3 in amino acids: CASSELGTGGISGNTIYF. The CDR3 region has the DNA TGTGCCAGCAGTGAACTTGGTACAGGGGGCATTTCTGGAAACACCATATATTTT.